One T cell receptor (beta chain) is described in this entry. Its antigen is undetermined. Germline and junction disagree at one end, which may indicate a read error. TCRbeta libraries were built with three rounds of nested PCR, modified from ARM-PCR. A single record per CDR3 protein comes from TCRdb applying MiXCR to the multiplex PCR reads. The data contain some 200,000 distinct CDR3 sequences, roughly 70% of them singletons. This entry is derived from a study of tumor and adjacent non-tumor tissue in lung cancer. Turning to the study itself: Each sample yielded around 4.2 million productive TCRbeta reads on average.

Study-wide results and caveats: Significantly higher TCR diversity was found in tumor than normal lung.

The template was RNA from unsorted bulk tissue. The CDR3 runs to 15 residues. Germline V gene data show CDR1 as DFQATT and CDR2 as SNEGSKA (reference sequence). The specimen was lung tumor tissue. The TCR was taken from a man in his sixties with non-small cell lung cancer. The rearrangement joins TRBV20-1 to TRBJ2-1; D may be TRBD2 (5 bases). The CDR3 coding sequence is TGCAGTGCTATCTCCATCGGCGGGCCGAGGTGTGAGGAGTTCTTC. It codes for CSAISIGGPRCEEFF.